The sequence of this TCR beta chain was determined in a study of shared clonotypes between healthy human individuals. Execution of the assay was at deep level. Using immunoSEQ multiplex PCR, the repertoire was profiled, and TCRdb retains in-frame clones only, with some absent. The repertoire holds hundreds of thousands of clones, with 75% to 85% as singletons. All the donors were Caucasian adults who lived in Nashville, Tennessee. The J segment lost 3 bases and the V segment lost 4 bases, leaving 4 bases of the junction unmatched. The CDR3 covers 15 residues. The germline gives CDR1 KGHSH, CDR2 LQKENI.

The chain carries TRBV18 and TRBJ2-3; 10 bases fit TRBD2. Sequencing was carried out using PBMCs. This receptor was taken from a woman aged 40 to 50 in good health. Some clones in this sample may be carry-over from other donors' samples. Here the CDR3 reads CASSQTSGTTDTQYF. CDR3 coding DNA: TGTGCCAGCTCACAAACTAGCGGGACAACAGATACGCAGTATTTT.